The clone carrying this T cell receptor beta chain showed up many times. Its antigen remains unknown. This record belongs to a study of spatial heterogeneity in lung cancer. At the level of the study: A consistent excess of beta-chain over alpha-chain sequences was detected. Raw sequencing reads included, on average, more than eight appearances of each unique TCR and UMI combination. Study conclusions and caveats: Whereas they appeared in blood less at follow-up, ubiquitous expanded tumor TCRs appeared there more at resection.

CDR1 is MNHNS and CDR2 is SASEGT in the germline V gene. This CDR3 region has 14 residues. V was clipped by 4 bases and J by 6 bases, with 13 bases between them. TCRdb fed the 5' RACE reads into MiXCR, producing one record per CDR3 protein. The repertoire includes about 25,000 distinct CDR3 sequences, 6% to 7.5% of them detected once, and 14% sits in the top ten. As to time point: sample taken at primary tumor resection. Samples were obtained from some 70 donors, all untreated early-stage non-small cell lung cancer patients. The chain joins TRBV6-1 to TRBJ2-1, with no clear D. Sequencing was performed on PBMCs, taken at surgery. This receptor was identified in a male donor with early-stage non-small cell lung cancer. The CDR3 sequence: CASSGLLFINEQFF. The CDR3 DNA sequence: TGTGCCAGCAGTGGGCTCCTATTCATCAATGAGCAGTTCTTC.